What follows are 30 T cell receptor beta chains derived from one specimen sequenced in a study of circulating tumor DNA in untreated peripheral T-cell lymphoma. Profiled with immunoSEQ multiplex PCR; TCRdb holds only in-frame clones, not every one. The sample yields 2,400 or so clones, about four fifths seen once. Sequencing was performed on tumor tissue. Every receptor here comes from a human donor with peripheral T-cell lymphoma.

The chain couples TRBV28 to TRBJ2-7; D unclear. Trimming took off 4 bases at V and 6 bases at J, with 13 bases between the two ends. The CDR3 runs to 13 residues. CDR1 and CDR2 from the germline V gene are MDHEN and SYDVKM. This chain's CDR3 is CASSSLGHSEQYF. In DNA, the CDR3 is TGTGCCAGCAGTTCCTTGGGTCATAGCGAGCAGTACTTC.

The V call is TRBV6-8, the J call TRBJ2-5, with 13 bases identical to TRBD2. The CDR3 runs to 17 residues. The trim removed 4 bases at V and 2 bases at J, leaving 7 bases unmatched. The germline V gene has CDR1 MNHGY and CDR2 SAAAGT. In DNA, the CDR3 is TGTGCCAGCAGTTCACAATCGGGACTAGCGGGGCAAGAGACCCAGTACTTC. Translated: CASSSQSGLAGQETQYF.

The gene calls are TRBV30 and TRBJ1-1; possible D gene TRBD1, 5 bases. The germline V gene has CDR1 GTSNPN and CDR2 SVGIG (reference sequence). This CDR3 region has 13 residues. V gave up 5 bases and J gave up 2 bases, with 12 bases separating them. CDR3 region: CAWAPTGNTEAFF. CDR3 DNA: TGTGCCTGGGCCCCCACAGGCAACACTGAAGCTTTCTTT.

The chain recombines TRBV2 with TRBJ1-5, with D maybe TRBD1 (5 bases). This CDR3 has 16 amino acids. V was cut by 4 bases and J by 2 bases, with 15 bases left in between. CDR1 is SNHLY, CDR2 FYNNEI, per germline. The CDR3 bases are TGTGCCAGCAGTGGAGGGGAAGGAAGGGGCAATCAGCCCCAGCATTTT. Encoded protein: CASSGGEGRGNQPQHF.

The rearrangement joins TRBV6-8 to TRBJ2-7; 7 bases align to TRBD1. J was trimmed by 4 bases and V by 7 bases; bases with no gene match: 7. Germline CDR1 and CDR2: MNHGY and SAAAGT. This CDR3 is built from 13 residues. The chain's CDR3 is CASTPPGGYEQYF. The CDR3 coding sequence is TGTGCCAGCACCCCCCCAGGGGGTTACGAGCAGTACTTC.

The chain combines TRBV19 with TRBJ2-2; tentatively, D is TRBD1 (5 bases). The CDR3 runs to 15 residues. The V gene's germline CDR1 is LNHDA and CDR2 SQIVND (reference sequence). V lost 3 bases, J lost 5 bases, and 13 bases lay in between. CDR3 protein: CASSITRVGTGELFF. The CDR3 nucleotides are TGTGCCAGTAGTATTACCAGGGTAGGGACCGGGGAGCTGTTTTTT.

In its sample, this clone was seen a few times. V is TRBV11-3 and J is TRBJ1-1, with D unclear. This CDR3 contains 17 residues. The V and J ends lost 4 bases and 7 bases respectively, with 25 bases between them. Germline CDR1 is SGHNT and CDR2 is YENEEA. CDR3 coding DNA: TGTGCCAGCAGCTGGAACTTGGAGCGGGGATTACGAGTTGAAGCTTTCTTT. This translates into CASSWNLERGLRVEAFF.

V and J are TRBV28 and TRBJ2-7, with D possibly matching TRBD1 (5 bases). Between the trimmed V and J ends, which lost 6 bases and 5 bases, there was a span of 26 bases. This CDR3 spans 17 amino acids. Germline V CDR1 and CDR2: MDHEN, SYDVKM. In DNA form, the CDR3 reads TGTGCCAGCAGCACTCTTCTCCCGACAGAGCCTGAAGACGAGCAGTACTTC. The encoded protein is CASSTLLPTEPEDEQYF.

The table lists this clone with a few counts. The chain combines TRBV7-4 with TRBJ2-3; D is unresolved. V lost 2 bases to trimming and J lost 2 bases, with 14 bases between them. Germline V lookup: CDR1 SGHVT, CDR2 SQSDAQ. The CDR3 spans 16 residues. The CDR3 DNA sequence: TGTGCCAGCAGCTTAACATCAGGCTGGCCCACAGATACGCAGTATTTT. It is translated as CASSLTSGWPTDTQYF.

In its sample, this clone was seen once. The chain combines TRBV18 with TRBJ1-1, with D uncertain. Trimming pared 4 bases from V and 3 bases from J, leaving 9 bases between. CDR1 and CDR2 from the germline V gene are KGHSH and LQKENI. The CDR3 spans 13 residues. CDR3 bases: TGTGCCAGCTCACGGACCCCGGACACTGAAGCTTTCTTT. Translating gives CASSRTPDTEAFF.

The V and J genes are TRBV11-3 and TRBJ2-1; 11 positions agree with TRBD2. Germline V lookup: CDR1 SGHNT, CDR2 YENEEA. The CDR3 length is 15 residues. Trimming at V came to 5 bases and at J to 8 bases, leaving 8 bases not matched to a gene. The CDR3 DNA follows: TGTGCCAGCAGCCCGACTAGCGGGGCGACGGATGAGCAGTTCTTC. This encodes CASSPTSGATDEQFF. The complete variable domain, with remaining parts taken from reference TRBV11-3 and TRBJ2-1, reads EAGVVQSPRYKIIEKKQPVAFWCNPISGHNTLYWYLQNLGQGPELLIRYENEEAVDDSQLPKDRFSAERLKGVDSTLKIQPAELGDSAVYLCASSPTSGATDEQFFGPGTRLTVL.

The J gene is TRBJ1-5, the V gene TRBV18; TRBD1 is a possible D gene (6 bases). Trimming took 0 bases from V and 6 from J, leaving 18 bases between them. Germline V CDR1 and CDR2: KGHSH, LQKENI. This CDR3 is 17 amino acids long. The CDR3 spells CASSPPRVQGGGQPQHF. The CDR3 nucleotides are TGTGCCAGCTCACCACCGCGTGTACAGGGAGGCGGTCAGCCCCAGCATTTT.

The chain is built from TRBV28 and TRBJ2-3; D is perhaps TRBD2 (7 bases). Germline assignment: CDR1 MDHEN and CDR2 SYDVKM. V was cut by 10 bases and J by 5 bases, with 13 bases left in between. The CDR3 contains 12 residues. Written as DNA, the CDR3 is TGTGCCATCCGGGGGGCCAGAGATACGCAGTATTTT. Protein sequence: CAIRGARDTQYF.

The chain has TRBV6-7 and TRBJ2-7; TRBD1 or TRBD2 may be the D gene (5 bases each). TRBV6-7 falls under the ORF class, with uncertain function. There are 16 residues in the CDR3. The V end was cut by 4 bases, the J end by 0 bases, with 16 bases between. The CDR3 sequence: CASSSYGAGSSYEQYF. The CDR3 nucleotides read TGTGCCAGCAGTTCCTACGGGGCAGGCAGCTCCTACGAGCAGTACTTC.

This clone was seen once. The gene calls are TRBV19 and TRBJ2-1; 8 nucleotides match TRBD1. Trimming removed 1 base from V and 7 bases from J; junction bases left unmatched: 6. Germline lookup yields CDR1 LNHDA and CDR2 SQIVND (reference sequence). This CDR3 contains 15 residues. The CDR3, as DNA: TGTGCCAGTAGTATAGTAGGGACAGGCAATAATGAGCAGTTCTTC. Protein product: CASSIVGTGNNEQFF.

This clone was seen a single time. The J gene is TRBJ1-4, the V gene TRBV28; D perhaps matches TRBD1 (5 bases). Trimming removed 6 bases from V and 3 bases from J, with 23 bases in between. This CDR3 comprises 18 residues. CDR1 and CDR2 from the germline V gene are MDHEN and SYDVKM. The CDR3, as DNA: TGTGCCAGCAGGCCACCGTCCCACCAGGGTTTTGCTAATGAAAAACTGTTTTTT. This sequence encodes CASRPPSHQGFANEKLFF.

V usage is TRBV28 and J usage is TRBJ1-4, with D hard to call. Germline V lookup: CDR1 MDHEN, CDR2 SYDVKM. CDR3 length equals 15 residues. The V gene lost 6 bases and the J gene lost 5 bases, with 16 bases spanning the gap. The CDR3 sequence is CASRPSQILNEKLFF. Written as DNA, the CDR3 is TGTGCCAGCAGACCAAGCCAAATTCTAAATGAAAAACTGTTTTTT.

This clone has a handful of counts. V usage is TRBV11-3 and J usage is TRBJ2-2, with D perhaps assigned TRBD1 or TRBD2 (5 bases each). The length of the CDR3 is 15 residues. The germline V gene encodes CDR1 SGHNT and CDR2 YENEEA. V lost 4 bases and J 3 bases, leaving 12 bases between the germline ends. The CDR3: CASSWGGQYTGELFF. CDR3 coding DNA: TGTGCCAGCAGCTGGGGCGGGCAGTACACCGGGGAGCTGTTTTTT.

CDR3 amino acids: CASKITSGETQYF. As DNA, the CDR3 is TGTGCCAGTAAAATAACTAGCGGCGAGACCCAGTACTTC. The genes are TRBV19 and TRBJ2-5; 8 bases line up with TRBD2. Germline CDR1 reads LNHDA; CDR2 reads SQIVND (reference sequence). Losses at the gene ends were 7 bases for V and 5 bases for J; bases not matched to a gene: 6. The CDR3 covers 13 residues. Supplemented by reference TRBV19 and TRBJ2-5, the full variable domain reads DGGITQSPKYLFRKEGQNVTLSCEQNLNHDAMYWYRQDPGQGLRLIYYSQIVNDFQKGDIAEGYSVSREKKESFPLTVTSAQKNPTAFYLCASKITSGETQYFGPGTRLLVL.

The chain has TRBV19 and TRBJ1-5; a possible D gene is TRBD1 (6 bases). Trimming shortened V by 5 bases and J by 4 bases, and 18 bases separated the two germline ends. Germline CDR1 LNHDA, CDR2 SQIVND (reference sequence). The CDR3 loop spans 16 amino acids. The CDR3 DNA is TGTGCCAGTAGTTTTCTCCGAGGAGGGGGGAATCAGCCCCAGCATTTT. Protein: CASSFLRGGGNQPQHF.

V and J are TRBV7-6 and TRBJ1-2, with 10 positions matching TRBD1. V lost 5 bases, J lost 4 bases, and 7 bases stayed unmatched. The germline CDR1 and CDR2 sequences are SGHVS and FNYEAQ. CDR3 length: 15 residues. The CDR3 DNA reads TGTGCCAGCAGCCCAAGACAGGGGGCTCTCTATGGCTACACCTTC. Its protein is CASSPRQGALYGYTF.

This chain connects TRBV28 to TRBJ1-1; the D gene is possibly TRBD1 (6 bases). The CDR3 extends over 14 amino acids. CDR1 and CDR2 (germline): MDHEN, SYDVKM. Between the trimmed V and J ends, which lost 3 bases and 1 base, there was a span of 9 bases. The CDR3 nucleotides are TGTGCCAGCAGTTTGTCACAGGGGAACACTGAAGCTTTCTTT. This encodes CASSLSQGNTEAFF. The variable domain in full, completed from reference TRBV28 and TRBJ1-1, reads DVKVTQSSRYLVKRTGEKVFLECVQDMDHENMFWYRQDPGLGLRLIYFSYDVKMKEKGDIPEGYSVSREKKERFSLILESASTNQTSMYLCASSLSQGNTEAFFGQGTRLTVV.

CDR3 DNA: TGTGCCAGCAGTTTACCCTCTCGTAACTATGGCTACACCTTC. Its protein product is CASSLPSRNYGYTF. The chain uses TRBV28 and TRBJ1-2; D not certain. Germline assignment: CDR1 MDHEN and CDR2 SYDVKM. Trimming stripped 2 bases from V and 1 base from J, with 8 bases between. The CDR3 is 14 residues long.

This clone was detected once. The rearrangement uses TRBV15 and TRBJ2-1; TRBD2 agrees at 7 bases. The CDR3 totals 14 residues. V shed 5 bases, J shed 5 bases, and the junction held 6 bases outside the gene matches. Germline CDR1 and CDR2: LNHNV and YYDKDF (reference sequence). The CDR3 DNA reads as TGTGCCACCAGCTCCCTAGCGGATCACAATGAGCAGTTCTTC. Residues: CATSSLADHNEQFF.

This rearrangement joins TRBV23-1 to TRBJ2-7; possible D gene TRBD1, 5 bases. TRBV23-1 is recorded as an ORF, its role being uncertain. V was shortened by 6 bases and J by 4 bases, with 19 bases between the two germline ends. The CDR3 spans 15 residues. The CDR3: CASSQGPAATYEQYF. In nucleotides, the CDR3 is TGCGCCAGCAGCCAGGGCCCGGCGGCAACTTACGAGCAGTACTTC.

V is TRBV11-1 and J is TRBJ1-4; no firm D call. Looked up from germline, CDR1 is SGHAT and CDR2 is FQDESV (reference sequence). The CDR3 extends over 15 amino acids. V was clipped by 3 bases and J by 3 bases, with 11 bases between them. CDR3 protein: CASSLEGSPNEKLFF. Here the CDR3 DNA reads TGTGCCAGCAGCTTGGAAGGGAGTCCTAATGAAAAACTGTTTTTT. The entire variable domain, with the rest obtained from reference TRBV11-1 and TRBJ1-4, is as follows: EAEVAQSPRYKITEKSQAVAFWCDPISGHATLYWYRQILGQGPELLVQFQDESVVDDSQLPKDRFSAERLKGVDSTLKIQPAELGDSAMYLCASSLEGSPNEKLFFGSGTQLSVL.

The table lists this clone with a few counts. CDR3 sequence reads: CASSEVGFVMNTEAFF. CDR3 nucleotide sequence: TGTGCCAGCAGCGAAGTGGGCTTCGTTATGAACACTGAAGCTTTCTTT. This chain uses TRBV6-8 with TRBJ1-1, with no clear D. V was trimmed by 6 bases and J by 0 bases, leaving 17 bases between them. Germline values: CDR1 MNHGY, CDR2 SAAAGT. This CDR3 has 16 residues.

This chain links TRBV30 with TRBJ1-5; D might be TRBD1 (6 bases). V lost 0 bases and J lost 7, with 10 bases in between. Germline CDR1 is GTSNPN and CDR2 is SVGIG (reference sequence). The CDR3 is 13 residues long. CDR3 protein: CAWSVQGNQPQHF. The CDR3 DNA follows: TGTGCCTGGAGTGTCCAGGGGAACCAGCCCCAGCATTTT. Together with reference TRBV30 and TRBJ1-5, the CDR3 gives the full variable domain: SQTIHQWPATLVQPVGSPLSLECTVEGTSNPNLYWYRQAAGRGLQLLFYSVGIGQISSEVPQNLSASRPQDRQFILSSKKLLLSDSGFYLCAWSVQGNQPQHFGDGTRLSIL.

The chain carries TRBV28 and TRBJ2-4; D is perhaps TRBD1 (6 bases). Deletions cut 7 bases from V and 1 base from J, with 17 bases between. The CDR3 runs 16 residues. CDR1 is MDHEN, CDR2 SYDVKM, per germline. The CDR3 protein is CASTPHRALAKNIQYF. CDR3 coding DNA: TGTGCCAGCACCCCCCACAGGGCCCTGGCCAAAAACATTCAGTACTTC.

V is TRBV11-3 and J is TRBJ1-1; TRBD1 aligns across 8 bases. CDR1 SGHNT and CDR2 YENEEA come from the germline V gene. The trim removed 2 bases at V and 4 bases at J, leaving 6 bases unmatched. The CDR3 runs to 15 residues. DNA for the CDR3: TGTGCCAGCAGCTTATCAGGGGGCCGTATCACTGAAGCTTTCTTT. Encoded protein: CASSLSGGRITEAFF.